The 14 T cell receptor beta chains listed next were all sequenced from one sample in a study of regulatory T cells in long-lasting Graves disease. With iRepertoire HTBI primers and Arm-PCR of CDR3 regions, TCR beta libraries were built. Via MiXCR, TCRdb re-called the multiplex PCR reads, giving one row per CDR3 protein. The table includes roughly 420,000 distinct CDR3 sequences, around 15% detected once. The time point denotes: newly diagnosed GD, antithyroid drugs for less than 3 months. Generation of the TCR library employed RNA extracted from PBMCs. The same data also contributed to another study, on T cells in Graves' hyperthyroidism and ophthalmopathy.

The specimen comprised peripheral blood mononuclear cells (PBMCs), sampled at new diagnosis, from a patient treated with antithyroid drugs. These receptors were collected from a woman between 25 and 40 years old with Graves disease.

CDR3 in amino acids: CASSQDLIGLSGNTIYF. As DNA, the CDR3 is TGTGCCAGCAGCCAAGATTTAATCGGACTGTCTGGAAACACCATATATTTT. The chain has TRBV3-1 and TRBJ1-3; no clear D gene. Per the germline V gene, CDR1 is LGHDT and CDR2 is YNNKEL (reference sequence). This CDR3 is built from 17 residues. Trimming left V 0 bases short and J 1 base short, with 13 bases between.

Points on this clonotype: Given a much more abundant clone one base away, this may be a read error. The chain is built from TRBV11-3 and TRBJ2-1; no clear D gene. Germline V gene lookup returns CDR1 SGHNT and CDR2 YENEEA. The CDR3 covers 12 residues. The CDR3 here is CASGTSYNGQFF. The CDR3, as DNA: TGTGCCAGCGGTACCTCCTACAATGGGCAGTTCTTC.

This clonotype appeared a single time. This chain links TRBV15 with TRBJ2-1, with TRBD1 matching over 7 bases. V trimming: 1 base; J trimming: 8 bases; junction bases outside the gene matches: 2. This CDR3 contains 13 residues. Per germline, CDR1 LNHNV and CDR2 YYDKDF (reference sequence). The CDR3 DNA sequence: TGTGCCACCAGCAGAGCCAGGGGGTATGAGCAGTTCTTC. It is translated as CATSRARGYEQFF. The full variable domain, in which reference TRBV15 and TRBJ2-1 provide the parts outside the CDR3, is DAMVIQNPRYQVTQFGKPVTLSCSQTLNHNVMYWYQQKSSQAPKLLFHYYDKDFNNEADTPDNFQSRRPNTSFCFLDIRSPGLGDTAMYLCATSRARGYEQFFGPGTRLTVL.

V and J are TRBV24-1 and TRBJ2-6; D is ambiguous. Trimming took off 4 bases at V and 0 bases at J, with 6 bases between the two ends. Germline loops: CDR1 KGHDR, CDR2 SFDVKD. The CDR3 is made up of 15 amino acids. The CDR3: CATSESGSGANVLTF. CDR3 DNA sequence: TGTGCCACCAGTGAGAGTGGCTCTGGGGCCAACGTCCTGACTTTC.

Ten or more counts support this clonotype. The chain employs TRBV7-2 and TRBJ2-2; perhaps TRBD2 as D (6 bases). CDR1 and CDR2 (germline): SGHTA, FQGNSA. The CDR3 totals 14 residues. Trimming cost V 5 bases and J 5 bases, with 12 bases left between them. CDR3: CASSQHSGTGELFF. The CDR3 DNA reads as TGTGCCAGCAGCCAACACAGCGGGACCGGGGAGCTGTTTTTT.

There are many counts of this clonotype. Germline and junction disagree at one end, which may indicate a read error. V is TRBV7-7 and J is TRBJ1-2; D unresolved. The V gene's germline CDR1 is SSHAT and CDR2 FNYEAQ (reference sequence). This CDR3 is built from 13 residues. CDR3: CASSLRVNYGYTF. The CDR3 DNA reads as TGTGCTAGCAGCTTGAGAGTGAACTATGGCTACACCTTC.

This clonotype appeared a few times. The J gene is TRBJ2-3, the V gene TRBV29-1, with 7 bases matching TRBD2. The V gene's germline CDR1 is SQVTM and CDR2 ANQGSEA. With V trimmed by 1 base and J by 2 bases, 9 bases remained unmatched. CDR3 length: 16 amino acids. In DNA, the CDR3 is TGCAGCGTTGAAGGGGGAGGGGCCCCCCACACAGATACGCAGTATTTT. Translation: CSVEGGGAPHTDTQYF.

This clonotype was picked up many times. The CDR3 spells CATSRELKRGPYNEQFF. As DNA, the CDR3 is TGTGCCACCAGCAGAGAGTTAAAAAGGGGCCCCTACAATGAGCAGTTCTTC. The V and J genes are TRBV15 and TRBJ2-1; D perhaps matches TRBD1 (5 bases). In germline, CDR1 is LNHNV, CDR2 YYDKDF (reference sequence). The CDR3 consists of 17 residues. The V and J ends lost 0 bases and 2 bases respectively, with 14 bases between them.

This chain joins TRBV27 and TRBJ2-1; D is unresolved. V lost 3 bases, J lost 8 bases, and 8 bases lay in between. This CDR3 has 12 residues. CDR1 MNHEY and CDR2 SMNVEV come from the germline V gene (reference sequence). The CDR3 nucleotides are TGTGCCAGCAGTTTCATGGGCGATGAGCAGTTCTTC. Amino acids: CASSFMGDEQFF.

This clonotype has only a few counts. V and J are TRBV7-2 and TRBJ1-1; a possible D gene is TRBD1 (5 bases). The germline V gene encodes CDR1 SGHTA and CDR2 FQGNSA. V shed 6 bases and J shed 4 bases, with 18 bases lying between them. CDR3 length equals 15 residues. CDR3 in amino acids: CASRLGQGEGTEAFF. CDR3 in DNA: TGTGCCAGCAGGCTAGGGCAGGGAGAGGGCACTGAAGCTTTCTTT.

The gene calls are TRBV7-9 and TRBJ2-7, with 7 bases lining up with TRBD1. CDR3 length equals 15 residues. Germline CDR1 reads SEHNR; CDR2 reads FQNEAQ (reference sequence). The J segment lost 6 bases and the V segment lost 4 bases, leaving 12 bases of the junction unmatched. The CDR3 bases are TGTGCCAGCAGCTGGCCGGGACAGCCTAGTACCGAGCAGTACTTC. Amino acids: CASSWPGQPSTEQYF.

CDR3 DNA sequence: TGTGCCAGCAGTCTAGGACAGACCCTACAATGGGAGCAGTTCTTC. This gives the protein CASSLGQTLQWEQFF. The chain links TRBV6-1 to TRBJ2-1, with TRBD1 as a possible D gene (6 bases). The V end was cut by 5 bases, the J end by 10 bases, with 21 bases between. The CDR3 length is 15 residues. Per germline, CDR1 MNHNS and CDR2 SASEGT.

This clonotype was counted between two and nine times. This chain uses TRBV14 with TRBJ2-7, with TRBD1 matching 7 bases. This CDR3 spans 14 amino acids. Germline V gene sequence: CDR1 SGHDN, CDR2 FVKESK. Germline trimming cut 4 bases from V and 3 bases from J; bases unmatched to any gene: 6. The CDR3 sequence is CASSLFGTVYEQYF. In nucleotides, the CDR3 is TGTGCCAGCAGCCTCTTCGGGACAGTCTACGAGCAGTACTTC.

This clonotype was counted between two and nine times. The gene calls are TRBV28 and TRBJ1-4; TRBD1 might be the D (5 bases). V shed 1 base and J shed 3 bases, with 12 bases lying between them. CDR3 length: 16 residues. Germline V gives CDR1 MDHEN, CDR2 SYDVKM. CDR3 in amino acids: CASSLLGRAPNEKLFF. Here the CDR3 DNA reads TGTGCCAGCAGTTTATTAGGCAGGGCCCCTAATGAAAAACTGTTTTTT.